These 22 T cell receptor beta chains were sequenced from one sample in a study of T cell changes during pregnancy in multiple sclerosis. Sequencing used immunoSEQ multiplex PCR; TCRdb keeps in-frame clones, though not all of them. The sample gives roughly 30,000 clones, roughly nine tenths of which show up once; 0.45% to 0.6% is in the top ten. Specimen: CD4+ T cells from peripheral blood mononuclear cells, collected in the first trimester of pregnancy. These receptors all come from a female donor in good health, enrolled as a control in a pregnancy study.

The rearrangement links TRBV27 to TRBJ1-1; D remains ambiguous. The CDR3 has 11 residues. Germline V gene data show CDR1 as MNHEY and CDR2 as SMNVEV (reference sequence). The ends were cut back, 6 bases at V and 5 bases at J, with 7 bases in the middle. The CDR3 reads CASRGKTEAFF. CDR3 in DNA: TGTGCCAGCAGGGGCAAGACTGAAGCTTTCTTT.

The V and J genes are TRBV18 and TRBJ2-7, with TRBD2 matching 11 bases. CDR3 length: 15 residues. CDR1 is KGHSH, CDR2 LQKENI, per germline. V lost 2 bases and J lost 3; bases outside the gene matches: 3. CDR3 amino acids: CASSPIAGGDYEQYF. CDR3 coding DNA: TGTGCCAGCTCACCAATAGCGGGGGGGGACTACGAGCAGTACTTC.

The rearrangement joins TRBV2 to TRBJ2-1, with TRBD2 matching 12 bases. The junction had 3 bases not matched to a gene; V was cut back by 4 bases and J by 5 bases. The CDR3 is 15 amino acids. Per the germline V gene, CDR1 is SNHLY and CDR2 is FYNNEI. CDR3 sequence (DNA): TGTGCCAGCAGTGCAAGGACTAGCGGGGACAATGAGCAGTTCTTC. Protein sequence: CASSARTSGDNEQFF.

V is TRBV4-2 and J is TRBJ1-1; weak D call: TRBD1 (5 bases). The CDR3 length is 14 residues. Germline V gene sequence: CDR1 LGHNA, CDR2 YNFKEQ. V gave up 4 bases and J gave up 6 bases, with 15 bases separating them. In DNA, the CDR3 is TGTGCCAGCAGCCGCCCCCGGGGGGACGCTGAAGCTTTCTTT. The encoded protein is CASSRPRGDAEAFF.

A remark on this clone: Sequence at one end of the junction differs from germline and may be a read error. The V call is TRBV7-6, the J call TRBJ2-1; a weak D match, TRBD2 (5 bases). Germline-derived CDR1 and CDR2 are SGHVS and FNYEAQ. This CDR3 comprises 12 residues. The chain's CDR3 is CASSRGYSEQFF. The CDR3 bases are TGTGCCAGCAGCCGAGGGTACAGTGAGCAGTTCTTC.

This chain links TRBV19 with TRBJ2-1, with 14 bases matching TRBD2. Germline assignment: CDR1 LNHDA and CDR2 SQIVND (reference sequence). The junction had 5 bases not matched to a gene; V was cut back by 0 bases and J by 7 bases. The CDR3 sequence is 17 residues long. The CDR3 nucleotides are TGTGCCAGTAGTATAGACTCGGGACTAGCGGGGGAGAATGAGCAGTTCTTC. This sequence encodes CASSIDSGLAGENEQFF.

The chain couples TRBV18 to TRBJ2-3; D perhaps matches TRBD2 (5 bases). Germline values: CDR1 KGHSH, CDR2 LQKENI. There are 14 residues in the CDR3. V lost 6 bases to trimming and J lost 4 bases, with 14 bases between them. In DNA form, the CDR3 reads TGTGCCAGCTCGCCAACGGGGTCGGCAGATACGCAGTATTTT. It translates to CASSPTGSADTQYF.

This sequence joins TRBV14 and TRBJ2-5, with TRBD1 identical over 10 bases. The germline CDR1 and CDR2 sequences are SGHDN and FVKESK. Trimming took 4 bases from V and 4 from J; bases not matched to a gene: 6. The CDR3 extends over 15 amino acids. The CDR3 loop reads CASSPRTGGGETQYF. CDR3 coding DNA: TGTGCCAGCAGCCCGCGGACAGGGGGGGGAGAGACCCAGTACTTC.

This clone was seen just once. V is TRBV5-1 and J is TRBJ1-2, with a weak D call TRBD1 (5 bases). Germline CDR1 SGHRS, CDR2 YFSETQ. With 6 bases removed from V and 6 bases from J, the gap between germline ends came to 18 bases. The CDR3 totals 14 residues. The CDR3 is CASNALGGEDGYTF. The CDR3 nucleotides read TGCGCCAGCAACGCCCTGGGGGGTGAGGATGGCTACACCTTC.

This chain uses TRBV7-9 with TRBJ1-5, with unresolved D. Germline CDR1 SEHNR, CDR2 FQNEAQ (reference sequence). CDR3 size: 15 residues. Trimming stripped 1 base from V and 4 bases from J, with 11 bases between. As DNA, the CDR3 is TGTGCCAGCAGCTTAGGAGTCGGAGTAAATCAGCCCCAGCATTTT. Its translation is CASSLGVGVNQPQHF. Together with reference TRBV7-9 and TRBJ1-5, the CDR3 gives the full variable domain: DTGVSQNPRHKITKRGQNVTFRCDPISEHNRLYWYRQTLGQGPEFLTYFQNEAQLEKSRLLSDRFSAERPKGSFSTLEIQRTEQGDSAMYLCASSLGVGVNQPQHFGDGTRLSIL.

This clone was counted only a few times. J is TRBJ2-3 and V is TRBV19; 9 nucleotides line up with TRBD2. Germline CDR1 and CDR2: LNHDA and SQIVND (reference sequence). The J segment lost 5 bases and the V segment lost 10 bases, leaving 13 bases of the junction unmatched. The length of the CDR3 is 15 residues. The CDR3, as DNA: TGTGCCACTAGGGGGGTGAGCGGGAGGATAGATACGCAGTATTTT. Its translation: CATRGVSGRIDTQYF.

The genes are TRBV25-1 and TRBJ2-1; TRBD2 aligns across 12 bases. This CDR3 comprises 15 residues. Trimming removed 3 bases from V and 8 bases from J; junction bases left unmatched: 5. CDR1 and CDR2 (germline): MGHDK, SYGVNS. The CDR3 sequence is CASSDATSGSYEQFF. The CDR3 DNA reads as TGTGCCAGCAGTGACGCGACTAGCGGGAGCTATGAGCAGTTCTTC.

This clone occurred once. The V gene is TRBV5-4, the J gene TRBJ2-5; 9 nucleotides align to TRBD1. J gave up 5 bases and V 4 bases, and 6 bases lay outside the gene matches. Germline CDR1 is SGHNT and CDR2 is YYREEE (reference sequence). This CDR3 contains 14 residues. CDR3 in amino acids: CASSISGQGETQYF. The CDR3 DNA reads TGTGCCAGCAGCATCTCCGGACAGGGGGAGACCCAGTACTTC.

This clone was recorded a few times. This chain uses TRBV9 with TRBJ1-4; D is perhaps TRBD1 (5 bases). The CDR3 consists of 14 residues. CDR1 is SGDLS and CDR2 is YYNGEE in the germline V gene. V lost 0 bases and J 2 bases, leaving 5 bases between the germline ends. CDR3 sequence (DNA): TGTGCCAGCAGCGTAGCAGGGACTAATGAAAAACTGTTTTTT. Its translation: CASSVAGTNEKLFF.

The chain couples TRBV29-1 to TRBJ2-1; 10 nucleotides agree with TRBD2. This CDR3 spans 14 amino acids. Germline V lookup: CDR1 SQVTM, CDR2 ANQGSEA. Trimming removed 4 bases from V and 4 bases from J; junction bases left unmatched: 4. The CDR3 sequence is CSVGGLADYNEQFF. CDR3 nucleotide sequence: TGCAGCGTTGGCGGACTAGCGGATTACAATGAGCAGTTCTTC.

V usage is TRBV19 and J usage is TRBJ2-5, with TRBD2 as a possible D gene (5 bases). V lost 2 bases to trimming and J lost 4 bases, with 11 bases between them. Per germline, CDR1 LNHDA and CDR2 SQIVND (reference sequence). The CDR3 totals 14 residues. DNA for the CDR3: TGTGCCAGTAGTATAAGAGGGAGTCTAGAGACCCAGTACTTC. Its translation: CASSIRGSLETQYF.

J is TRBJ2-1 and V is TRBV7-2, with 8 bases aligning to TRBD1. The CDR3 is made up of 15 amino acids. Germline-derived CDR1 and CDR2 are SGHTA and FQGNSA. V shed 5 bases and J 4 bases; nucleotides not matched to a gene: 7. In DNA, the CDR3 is TGTGCCAGCAGCCAACAGTGGACAGGGTACAATGAGCAGTTCTTC. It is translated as CASSQQWTGYNEQFF.

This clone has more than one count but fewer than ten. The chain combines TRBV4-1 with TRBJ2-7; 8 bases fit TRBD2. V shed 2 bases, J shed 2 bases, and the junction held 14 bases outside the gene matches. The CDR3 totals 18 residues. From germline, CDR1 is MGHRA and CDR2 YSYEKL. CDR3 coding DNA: TGCGCCAGCAGCCAAAATTTCTTAGCGGGGCGAGTGGCCTACGAGCAGTACTTC. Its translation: CASSQNFLAGRVAYEQYF.

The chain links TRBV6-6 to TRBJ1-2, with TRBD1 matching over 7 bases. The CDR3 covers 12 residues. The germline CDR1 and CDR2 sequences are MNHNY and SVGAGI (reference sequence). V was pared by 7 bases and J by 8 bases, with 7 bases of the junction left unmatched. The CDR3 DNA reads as TGTGCCAGCACTGACAGGGTCTGGGGCTACACCTTC. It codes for CASTDRVWGYTF.

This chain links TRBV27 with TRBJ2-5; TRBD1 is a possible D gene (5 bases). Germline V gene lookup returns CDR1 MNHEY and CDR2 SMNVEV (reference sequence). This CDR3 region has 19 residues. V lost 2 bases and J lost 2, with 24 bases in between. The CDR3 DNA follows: TGTGCCAGCAGTTTAGGGCCAGGGCAGACCGTCCTCAAACAAGAGACCCAGTACTTC. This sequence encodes CASSLGPGQTVLKQETQYF.

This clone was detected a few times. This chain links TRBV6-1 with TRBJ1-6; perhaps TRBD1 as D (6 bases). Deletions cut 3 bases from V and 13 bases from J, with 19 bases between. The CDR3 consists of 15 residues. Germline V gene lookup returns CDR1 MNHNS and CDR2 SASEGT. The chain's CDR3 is CASSDSGTFPSPLHF. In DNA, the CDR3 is TGTGCCAGCAGTGACTCCGGGACATTTCCGTCCCCCCTCCACTTT.

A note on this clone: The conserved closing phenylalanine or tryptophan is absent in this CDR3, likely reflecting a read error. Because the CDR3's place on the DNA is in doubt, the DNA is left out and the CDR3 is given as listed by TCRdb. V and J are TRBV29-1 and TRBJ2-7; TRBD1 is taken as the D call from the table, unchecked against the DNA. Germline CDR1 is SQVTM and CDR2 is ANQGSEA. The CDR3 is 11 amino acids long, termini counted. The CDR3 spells CSGPRQDSPIC.